Given below is one TCR beta chain in context. Its antigen is currently unknown. The V and J ends lost 0 bases and 5 bases respectively, with 13 bases between them. The CDR3 totals 15 residues. CDR1 and CDR2 (germline): LNHNV, YYDKDF (reference sequence). An Oncomine TCR Beta short-read assay was used to sequence the DNA from cultured CD4+ T cells. TCRdb called the PCR reads again in MiXCR, with one record for every CDR3 protein. The sample yields approximately 16,000 distinct CDR3 sequences, about 30% seen once. Treatment noted: 10-day PBMC culture with coronavirus spike peptide pools or control peptides (ViraFEST assay). The data belong to a study of vaccination and CD4 T cells after COVID-19.

The sample comprised cultured CD4+ T cells from blood. The source is a human donor with COVID-19. This chain joins TRBV15 and TRBJ2-5; no clear D gene. This chain's CDR3 is CATSRDRMGSETQYF. CDR3 DNA sequence: TGTGCCACCAGCAGAGATAGAATGGGGTCGGAGACCCAGTACTTC.